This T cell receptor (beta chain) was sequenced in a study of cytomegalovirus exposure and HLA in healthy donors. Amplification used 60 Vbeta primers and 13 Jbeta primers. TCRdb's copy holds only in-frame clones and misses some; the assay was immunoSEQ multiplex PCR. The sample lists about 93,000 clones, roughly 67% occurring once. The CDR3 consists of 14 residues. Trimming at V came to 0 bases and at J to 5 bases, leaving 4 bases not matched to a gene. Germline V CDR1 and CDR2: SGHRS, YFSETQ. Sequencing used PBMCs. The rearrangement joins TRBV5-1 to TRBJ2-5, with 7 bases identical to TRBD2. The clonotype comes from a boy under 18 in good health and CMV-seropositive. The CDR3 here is CASSLATAGETQYF. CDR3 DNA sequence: TGCGCCAGCAGCTTGGCCACAGCGGGGGAGACCCAGTACTTC. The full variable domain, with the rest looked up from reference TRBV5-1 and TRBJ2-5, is KAGVTQTPRYLIKTRGQQVTLSCSPISGHRSVSWYQQTPGQGLQFLFEYFSETQRNKGNFPGRFSGRQFSNSRSEMNVSTLELGDSALYLCASSLATAGETQYFGPGTRLLVL.